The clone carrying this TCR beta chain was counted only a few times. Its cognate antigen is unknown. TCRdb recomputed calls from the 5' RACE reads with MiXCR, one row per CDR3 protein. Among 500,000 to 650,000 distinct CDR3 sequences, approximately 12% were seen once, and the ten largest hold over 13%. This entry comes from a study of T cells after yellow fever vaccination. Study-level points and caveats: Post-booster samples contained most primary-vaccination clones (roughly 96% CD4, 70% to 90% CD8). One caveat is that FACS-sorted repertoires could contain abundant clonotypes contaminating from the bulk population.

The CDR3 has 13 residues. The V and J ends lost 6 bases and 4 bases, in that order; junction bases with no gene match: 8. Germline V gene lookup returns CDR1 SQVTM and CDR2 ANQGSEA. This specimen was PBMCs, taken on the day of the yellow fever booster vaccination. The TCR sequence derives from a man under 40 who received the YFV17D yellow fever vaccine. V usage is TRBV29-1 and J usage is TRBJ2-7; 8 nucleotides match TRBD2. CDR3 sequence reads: CSVWSGSGYEQYF. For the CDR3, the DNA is TGCAGCGTGTGGAGCGGGAGTGGTTACGAGCAGTACTTC.